This T cell receptor beta chain was recovered during a study of human T cells and chemical hapten exposure. The overall study: Chiefly female patients presented with alopecia areata, totalis or universalis. Across samples, TCR yields varied, mostly owing to small differences in pooled library volumes.

TCRdb itself ran the RACE reads through MiXCR, one entry per CDR3 protein. The sample consists of about 30,000 distinct CDR3 sequences, 5% to 6% of them appearing once. Ten or more counts support this clonotype. Time point given: patch test 3, about 24 weeks after DPC sensitization. The treatment: therapeutic diphenylcyclopropenone sensitization with weekly scalp DPC. Alopecia patients, 18 to 70 years old and DPC-suitable, served as donors. V was clipped by 6 bases and J by 8 bases, with 10 bases between them. The CDR3 runs 11 residues. CDR1 and CDR2 (germline): MNHNY, SVGAGI (reference sequence). The V and J genes are TRBV6-6 and TRBJ1-1; D is unclear. This TCR came from a young man with alopecia areata. Some clones in this sample may be carry-over from other donors' samples. Source: whole blood, taken in connection with sensitization to the hapten diphenylcyclopropenone (DPC). CDR3 region: CASSQDWEAFF. The DNA of the CDR3 is TGTGCCAGCAGCCAGGACTGGGAAGCTTTCTTT.